This T cell receptor (beta chain) was captured in a study of STAT5B mutations in CD4+ large granular lymphocyte leukemia. Broader study findings: Top patient clones used TRBV06 genes more often: 8/27 versus 2/35 in controls.

The table lists this clone with a few counts. Antigen specificity is unknown. Profiling relied on immunoSEQ multiplex PCR, and the TCRdb table lists in-frame clones only, not all of them. This table has 40,000 to 45,000 clones, approximately 84% appearing once. Germline values: CDR1 LGHNA, CDR2 YNFKEQ. CDR3 size: 12 residues. V was cut by 4 bases and J by 7 bases, with 10 bases left in between. Input material: CD4+ T cells from blood buffy coats. The receptor was isolated from a human donor in good health. The V and J genes are TRBV4-2 and TRBJ1-1; D unresolved. The CDR3 sequence: CASSLPALEAFF. The DNA of the CDR3 is TGTGCCAGCAGCCTCCCCGCACTTGAAGCTTTCTTT.